This T cell receptor (beta chain) was recorded in a study of T cells expressing NK-cell markers. Looking at the study overall: Repertoire data for TCR beta were derived from sorted T cells (CD3+CD56+NKG2C+, CD3+CD56+NKG2C- and CD3+CD56-NKG2C+).

From the 5' RACE reads, TCRdb lists one entry per CDR3 protein and no DNA. The table lists some 460,000 distinct CDR3 sequences, with 1.4% in the top ten. The CDR3 totals 12 residues. Germline V gives CDR1 SQVTM, CDR2 ANQGSEA. J is TRBJ1-1 and V is TRBV29-1. Source material: blood T cells: a sorted CD56 or NKG2C T cell subset, CD4+ or CD8+ T cells, or bulk PBMC T cells (not recorded which). The clonotype comes from a woman in her forties or fifties in good health. CDR3 in amino acids: CSVEREGTEAFF. Filled out from reference TRBV29-1 and TRBJ1-1, the complete variable domain reads SAVISQKPSRDICQRGTSLTIQCQVDSQVTMMFWYRQQPGQSLTLIATANQGSEATYESGFVIDKFPISRPNLTFSTLTVSNMSPEDSSIYLCSVEREGTEAFFGQGTRLTVV.